These T cell receptor beta chains were read from a single sample in a study of blood T cell repertoires in COVID-19. The repertoire was sequenced with immunoSEQ multiplex PCR; TCRdb's copy has only in-frame clones and lacks some. The sample shows about 61,000 clones, 88% of them seen only once. The specimen sequenced was peripheral blood. The receptors were sampled from a human donor in a cohort sampled during active COVID-19. Both conserved end residues are part of each CDR3. The order of the fields is clone size, J gene, V gene, D gene, CDR3 protein, CDR3 DNA. D genes are given only for firm matches. Part of the rows lack a size; the others show once, few, many or a class for expanded clones.

- TRBJ2-1 TRBV18 - CASSQQGGSGNEQFF TGTGCCAGCTCACAACAGGGTGGATCTGGCAATGAGCAGTTCTTC
- TRBJ2-4 TRBV28 TRBD2 CASSSPLAGLLGIQYF TGTGCCAGCAGTTCCCCACTAGCGGGACTATTGGGGATTCAGTACTTC
- TRBJ2-1 TRBV9 - CASSVDIHNEQFF TGTGCCAGCAGCGTGGACATTCACAATGAGCAGTTCTTC
once TRBJ2-7 TRBV11-2 - CASSYGTEQYF TGTGCCAGCAGCTACGGGACAGAGCAGTACTTC
- TRBJ2-4 TRBV2 TRBD1 CASTADRERHIQYF TGTGCCAGCACCGCGGACAGGGAACGTCACATTCAGTACTTC
- TRBJ1-1 TRBV5-5 - CASSSPGEWANTEAFF TGTGCCAGCAGCTCACCGGGGGAGTGGGCGAACACTGAAGCTTTCTTT
- TRBJ1-2 TRBV5-5 - CASSLVSGQPYGYTF TGTGCCAGCAGCTTGGTTTCAGGACAGCCCTATGGCTACACCTTC
- TRBJ2-7 TRBV19 - CASSIAQYYEQYF TGTGCCAGTAGTATAGCTCAGTACTACGAGCAGTACTTC
- TRBJ1-2 TRBV19 TRBD1 CASSIGTGVNYGYTF TGTGCCAGTAGTATAGGGACAGGCGTAAACTATGGCTACACCTTC
few TRBJ1-2 TRBV10-1 - CASSRAYGYTF TGCGCCAGCTCGAGGGCTTATGGCTACACCTTC
- TRBJ2-2 TRBV3-1/TRBV3-2 TRBD2 CASSRTSGGASGLFF TGTGCCAGCAGCCGGACTAGCGGGGGGGCCTCGGGGCTGTTTTTT
- TRBJ1-4 TRBV5-1 - CASSLIIGEKLFF TGCGCCAGCAGCTTAATTATCGGGGAAAAACTGTTTTTT
- TRBJ1-1 TRBV30 - CAWIPVALSRAEAFF TGTGCCTGGATCCCCGTGGCGCTATCCAGGGCTGAAGCTTTCTTT
- TRBJ1-1 TRBV18 TRBD1 CASSQQGASNTEAFF TGTGCCAGCTCTCAACAGGGGGCGTCGAACACTGAAGCTTTCTTT
- TRBJ2-1 TRBV2 - CASKFLVAHNEQFF TGTGCCAGCAAATTCCTAGTCGCCCACAATGAGCAGTTCTTC
- TRBJ2-7 TRBV30 TRBD1 CAWSGDRGYEQYF TGTGCCTGGAGTGGGGACAGGGGCTACGAGCAGTACTTC
- TRBJ1-4 TRBV6-5 TRBD1 CASSSTQGAGKLFF TGTGCCAGCAGTTCTACACAGGGGGCCGGGAAACTGTTTTTT
- TRBJ2-7 TRBV9 TRBD2 CASSVAGGTYEQYF TGTGCCAGCAGCGTCGCGGGGGGAACCTACGAGCAGTACTTC
- TRBJ2-7 TRBV6-2/TRBV6-3 TRBD1 CASSEGQWSSYEQYF TGTGCCAGCAGTGAGGGACAGTGGAGCTCCTACGAGCAGTACTTC
- TRBJ2-3 TRBV7-2 TRBD2 CASSTSGGAFSQYF TGTGCCAGCAGCACTAGCGGGGGGGCATTTTCGCAGTATTTT
- TRBJ2-1 TRBV27 TRBD2 CASSSGSTSGFYNEQFF TGTGCCAGCAGCTCAGGGTCGACTAGCGGATTCTACAATGAGCAGTTCTTC
once TRBJ2-7 TRBV9 - CASSVGQGIDEQYF TGTGCCAGCAGCGTGGGGCAGGGGATCGACGAGCAGTACTTC
few TRBJ2-5 TRBV19 - CATGAGVAKYQETQYF TGTGCCACGGGGGCGGGGGTCGCCAAATACCAAGAGACCCAGTACTTC
- TRBJ1-3 TRBV30 - CAWSDTLAISGNTIYF TGTGCCTGGAGTGATACCCTGGCCATCTCTGGAAACACCATATATTTT
- TRBJ1-5 TRBV19 TRBD1 CASSIATGPHQPQHF TGTGCCAGTAGTATAGCGACAGGGCCCCATCAGCCCCAGCATTTT
few TRBJ1-5 TRBV7-9 TRBD1 CASSSKGNDRGDQPQHF TGTGCCAGCAGCTCTAAAGGGAACGACAGGGGGGATCAGCCCCAGCATTTT
- TRBJ1-2 TRBV6-2/TRBV6-3 - CASSSPRDSSYGYTF TGTGCCAGCAGTTCCCCTCGGGACTCATCCTATGGCTACACCTTC
- TRBJ1-3 TRBV27 - CASSLWGELRNTIYF TGTGCCAGCAGTTTGTGGGGAGAACTACGAAACACCATATATTTT
- TRBJ1-1 TRBV19 - CASWGGTLNTEAFF TGTGCCAGTTGGGGAGGAACGTTGAACACTGAAGCTTTCTTT
- TRBJ2-2 TRBV12-3/TRBV12-4 - CGGVRNTGELFF TGTGGGGGGGTTAGGAACACCGGGGAGCTGTTTTTT
- TRBJ1-1 TRBV4-3 - CASSQGGGSGKTEAFF TGCGCCAGCAGCCAAGGGGGGGGGTCGGGCAAAACTGAAGCTTTCTTT
- TRBJ2-3 TRBV2 TRBD2 CASSEEGLATDTQYF TGTGCCAGCAGTGAAGAAGGACTAGCAACAGATACGCAGTATTTT
once TRBJ2-7 TRBV3-1/TRBV3-2 TRBD2 CASSAGLAGSYEQYF TGTGCCAGCAGCGCGGGACTAGCGGGATCCTACGAGCAGTACTTC
- TRBJ2-5 TRBV4-1 - CASSQDSFFQETQYF TGCGCCAGCAGCCAGGACAGCTTTTTCCAAGAGACCCAGTACTTC
once TRBJ1-2 TRBV12-5 - CASGLHDTGGAGYTF TGTGCTAGTGGTTTGCACGACACGGGGGGTGCTGGCTACACCTTC
- TRBJ2-7 TRBV15 - CATSRAGVYEQYF TGTGCCACCAGCAGAGCAGGGGTCTACGAGCAGTACTTC
- TRBJ1-2 TRBV12-3/TRBV12-4 - CASSFGVDYGYTF TGTGCCAGCAGTTTCGGGGTCGACTATGGCTACACCTTC
- TRBJ2-5 TRBV5-8 TRBD1 CASSGGTGVFETQYF TGTGCCAGCAGCGGGGGGACAGGGGTGTTCGAGACCCAGTACTTC
- TRBJ1-3 TRBV5-5 - CASSLGQNSGNTIYF TGTGCCAGCAGCTTGGGCCAGAACTCTGGAAACACCATATATTTT
- TRBJ2-2 TRBV3-1/TRBV3-2 - CASSQDPGPKELFF TGTGCCAGCAGCCAAGATCCTGGCCCGAAGGAGCTGTTTTTT
- TRBJ2-7 TRBV28 - CASSYPALAFYEQYF TGTGCCAGCAGTTACCCCGCGCTAGCCTTCTACGAGCAGTACTTC
- TRBJ2-3 TRBV4-2 - CASSQDRYTQYF TGTGCCAGCAGCCAAGACCGGTATACGCAGTATTTT
- TRBJ2-7 TRBV5-1 TRBD2 CASRPSGRVTYEQYF TGCGCCAGCAGACCTAGCGGGAGGGTTACCTACGAGCAGTACTTC
few TRBJ2-2 TRBV11-2 - CASSYTNTGELFF TGTGCCAGCAGCTACACGAACACCGGGGAGCTGTTTTTT
- TRBJ2-7 TRBV5-4 TRBD2 CASSLSGTSLYEQYF TGTGCCAGCAGCCTCTCCGGGACTAGTTTGTACGAGCAGTACTTC
- TRBJ2-1 TRBV12-3/TRBV12-4 - CASSLGEIDEQFF TGTGCCAGCAGTTTAGGGGAGATCGATGAGCAGTTCTTC
- TRBJ2-7 TRBV12-3/TRBV12-4 - CASSLGVSYEQYF TGTGCCAGCAGTTTGGGCGTCTCCTACGAGCAGTACTTC
once TRBJ2-1 TRBV12-5 - CASGYGISGYNEQFF TGTGCTAGTGGATACGGAATAAGCGGCTACAATGAGCAGTTCTTC
- TRBJ1-2 TRBV6-4 - CATHLLSNYGYTF TGTGCCACCCATTTACTATCTAACTATGGCTACACCTTC
- TRBJ2-1 TRBV19 - CASSMSSHLGNEQFF TGTGCCAGTAGTATGTCTAGTCATTTGGGTAATGAGCAGTTCTTC
- TRBJ2-2 TRBV24-1 - CATSFRTGELFF TGTGCCACCAGTTTTCGCACCGGGGAGCTGTTTTTT